The 18 T cell receptor beta chains reported below all come from one sample, sequenced in a study of blood T cell repertoires in COVID-19 (TCRdb year 2020). Library preparation was by the immunoSEQ multiplex PCR assay. TCRdb took this table from immuneACCESS and kept in-frame rearrangements with V and J called. Such tables lack part of the clones; where checked against another copy, unresolved V genes explain under half of the gap, and the rest is unexplained. For this sample there are about 180,000 clones; 80% to 90% appear just once. The leading ten clones occupy more than 7.5% of the sample. The specimen was peripheral blood. Every receptor here comes from a man aged 50 or older with active or convalescent COVID-19.

The rearrangement links TRBV27 to TRBJ1-4; D may be TRBD1 (5 bases). Looked up from germline, CDR1 is MNHEY and CDR2 is SMNVEV (reference sequence). V gave up 2 bases and J gave up 8 bases, with 9 bases separating them. The CDR3 is made up of 13 amino acids. The CDR3 coding sequence is TGTGCCAGCAGTTTACAGGGAGGAGAAAAACTGTTTTTT. This encodes CASSLQGGEKLFF.

This chain uses TRBV6-5 with TRBJ2-7; 7 bases agree with TRBD2. The CDR3 sequence is 15 residues long. CDR1 is MNHEY and CDR2 is SVGAGI in the germline V gene. V lost 7 bases and J lost 0; bases outside the gene matches: 9. The chain's CDR3 is CASKGTSAFSYEQYF. DNA of the CDR3: TGTGCCAGCAAGGGCACTAGCGCCTTCTCCTACGAGCAGTACTTC.

The V gene is TRBV10-3, the J gene TRBJ2-7, with TRBD2 identical over 10 bases. Trimming took 2 bases from V and 6 from J; bases not matched to a gene: 7. This CDR3 region has 15 residues. The germline CDR1 and CDR2 sequences are ENHRY and SYGVKD. CDR3 residues: CAISEPSGGGGEQYF. As DNA, the CDR3 is TGTGCCATCAGTGAGCCTAGCGGGGGCGGAGGCGAGCAGTACTTC.

The chain recombines TRBV10-1 with TRBJ2-5; 10 positions match TRBD1. The V segment lost 4 bases and the J segment 4 bases; nucleotides outside the gene matches: 9. Germline CDR1 and CDR2: WNHNN and SYGVQD (reference sequence). The CDR3 runs 16 residues. The CDR3 loop reads CASSANDRGRGETQYF. In nucleotides, the CDR3 is TGCGCCAGCAGTGCCAACGACAGGGGGCGAGGAGAGACCCAGTACTTC.

This chain joins TRBV3-1 (or the pseudogene TRBV3-2) and TRBJ2-5; D gene uncertain. Deletions cut 3 bases from V and 7 bases from J, with 21 bases between. CDR3 size: 16 residues. The V gene's germline CDR1 is LGHDT and CDR2 YNNKEL (reference sequence). In DNA, the CDR3 is TGTGCCAGCAGCCATCTTAGCAAAGGTGATTTTGGGACCCAGTACTTC. This codes for CASSHLSKGDFGTQYF.

The genes are TRBV6-6 and TRBJ1-2; D not resolved. Trimming removed 4 bases at V and 3 bases at J, with 9 bases between. The V gene's germline CDR1 is MNHNY and CDR2 SVGAGI (reference sequence). The CDR3 is 13 amino acids. CDR3 sequence (DNA): TGTGCCAGCAGTTTTCGCACGGACTATGGCTACACCTTC. It translates to CASSFRTDYGYTF.

V and J are TRBV18 and TRBJ1-2; TRBD1 matches 8 bases. Trimming removed 6 bases from V and 8 bases from J; junction bases left unmatched: 8. CDR1 is KGHSH and CDR2 is LQKENI in the germline V gene. The CDR3 has 13 amino acids. Here the CDR3 reads CASSRTQGDGYTF. The CDR3 DNA is TGTGCCAGCTCCCGGACACAGGGGGACGGCTACACCTTC.

The V and J genes are TRBV28 and TRBJ2-2; 7 positions agree with TRBD1. The CDR3 length is 14 residues. CDR1 and CDR2 (germline): MDHEN, SYDVKM. V lost 5 bases and J lost 6; bases outside the gene matches: 6. The CDR3: CASSTSDRAGELFF. CDR3 coding DNA: TGTGCCAGCAGTACGTCAGACAGGGCCGGGGAGCTGTTTTTT.

In this sample, this clone turned up a few times. CDR3 coding DNA: TGTGCCAGCAGTTTATCTACCTCCTACGAGCAGTACTTC. Its protein product is CASSLSTSYEQYF. The chain links TRBV12-3 or TRBV12-4 to TRBJ2-7, with D hard to call. V dropped 2 bases and J dropped 0 bases, with 5 bases sitting between them. This CDR3 has 13 residues.

The rearrangement links TRBV6-5 to TRBJ1-2; the D gene is possibly TRBD1 (5 bases). The V gene lost 7 bases and the J gene lost 3 bases, with 15 bases spanning the gap. CDR1 is MNHEY, CDR2 SVGAGI, per germline. The CDR3 covers 14 residues. For the CDR3, the DNA is TGTGCCAGCACCGCTTCTGACAGTTACTATGGCTACACCTTC. Translated, it gives CASTASDSYYGYTF.

CDR3 sequence (DNA): TGTGCCAGCAGCCTGGGACAGAGCTATGGCTACACCTTC. It translates to CASSLGQSYGYTF. The chain couples TRBV14 to TRBJ1-2, with TRBD1 matching 7 bases. CDR1 SGHDN and CDR2 FVKESK come from the germline V gene. V lost 4 bases to trimming and J lost 4 bases; unmatched junction nucleotides: 3. This CDR3 has 13 residues.

The chain recombines TRBV30 with TRBJ2-2; 8 nucleotides agree with TRBD1. CDR3 length: 15 residues. J was trimmed by 1 base and V by 4 bases; bases with no gene match: 5. Germline V gene lookup returns CDR1 GTSNPN and CDR2 SVGIG (reference sequence). This CDR3 is CAWIRQGLNTGELFF. CDR3 DNA: TGTGCCTGGATTAGACAGGGGTTGAACACCGGGGAGCTGTTTTTT.

This clone was observed a single time. This chain connects TRBV12-3 or TRBV12-4 to TRBJ2-2; tentatively, D is TRBD2 (5 bases). The germline V and J ends were trimmed by 4 bases and 8 bases, with 8 bases remaining between them. CDR3 length: 12 amino acids. As DNA, the CDR3 is TGTGCCAGCAGTTCATTAGCGGGGGAGCTGTTTTTT. Amino acid sequence: CASSSLAGELFF.

The chain employs TRBV5-6 and TRBJ2-7; TRBD2 aligns across 10 bases. Germline assignment: CDR1 SGHDT and CDR2 YYEEEE. V lost 1 base and J lost 5; bases outside the gene matches: 3. This CDR3 has 14 residues. Here the CDR3 reads CASSLSLAGDEQYF. The CDR3 bases are TGTGCCAGCAGCTTGTCGCTAGCGGGGGACGAGCAGTACTTC.

The chain recombines TRBV30 with TRBJ2-5; 10 bases fit TRBD2. The V and J ends lost 7 bases and 4 bases, in that order; junction bases with no gene match: 6. The CDR3 length is 13 residues. Germline CDR1 and CDR2: GTSNPN and SVGIG (reference sequence). The CDR3 region is CASRRLAGETQYF. The CDR3 nucleotides are TGTGCCTCCCGCCGACTAGCGGGAGAGACCCAGTACTTC. Full variable domain (missing parts from reference TRBV30 and TRBJ2-5): SQTIHQWPATLVQPVGSPLSLECTVEGTSNPNLYWYRQAAGRGLQLLFYSVGIGQISSEVPQNLSASRPQDRQFILSSKKLLLSDSGFYLCASRRLAGETQYFGPGTRLLVL.

This chain joins TRBV5-1 and TRBJ2-1; 7 nucleotides match TRBD2. Germline values: CDR1 SGHRS, CDR2 YFSETQ. The J segment lost 5 bases and the V segment lost 1 base, leaving 6 bases of the junction unmatched. The CDR3 has 15 amino acids. In DNA, the CDR3 is TGCGCCAGCAGCTTGAATTCCGCGGGAGACAATGAGCAGTTCTTC. Its protein is CASSLNSAGDNEQFF.

The gene calls are TRBV4-2 and TRBJ1-6; D is unclear. The CDR3 is 15 amino acids. Trimming pared 0 bases from V and 10 bases from J, leaving 13 bases between. CDR1 and CDR2 from the germline V gene are LGHNA and YNFKEQ. The CDR3 DNA reads TGTGCCAGCAGCCAAGACTCCGGGCCGGGGTCACCCCTCCACTTT. This sequence encodes CASSQDSGPGSPLHF.

The genes are TRBV25-1 and TRBJ1-3, with D uncertain. V gave up 5 bases and J gave up 8 bases, with 10 bases separating them. Germline V gene lookup returns CDR1 MGHDK and CDR2 SYGVNS. CDR3 size: 12 residues. The CDR3 is CASSLPGDTIYF. The CDR3 nucleotides are TGTGCCAGCAGTTTACCGGGAGACACCATATATTTT.